The sequence of this TCR beta chain was determined in a study of blood T cell repertoires in COVID-19. The table came from immunoSEQ multiplex PCR; TCRdb's copy has only in-frame clones and leaves some out. The data contain approximately 130,000 clones, about 89% of them singletons. The receptor's source is a man aged 45-60 years with active COVID-19. The sequencing input was peripheral blood.

CDR3 sequence reads: CASGPPGSLSGNTIYF. The CDR3 DNA reads as TGTGCTAGTGGTCCCCCAGGTTCTCTCTCTGGAAACACCATATATTTT. V gene TRBV12-5 combines with J gene TRBJ1-3; D is ambiguous. Trimming left V 5 bases short and J 0 bases short, with 14 bases between. The V gene's germline CDR1 is LGHNT and CDR2 FRNRAP. This CDR3 is built from 16 residues.